These 4 T cell receptor beta chains came from one sample sequenced in a study of graft-versus-host responses after intestinal transplantation. Sequencing used immunoSEQ multiplex PCR; TCRdb keeps in-frame clones, though not all of them. Here the sample spans tens of thousands of clones, about 89% being singletons. Sequenced material: PBMCs, taken approximately 300 days after intestinal transplant. The receptors shown here come from a human patient who received an intestinal transplant, so some T cells may come from the graft donor.

The chain combines TRBV5-1 with TRBJ2-1; D is possibly TRBD2 (7 bases). The CDR3 is 14 residues long. Germline assignment: CDR1 SGHRS and CDR2 YFSETQ. The V end lost 6 bases, the J end lost 3 bases, and 13 bases lay between the germline ends. CDR3 loop: CASKSGGDYNEQFF. In DNA form, the CDR3 reads TGCGCCAGCAAGTCGGGGGGCGACTACAATGAGCAGTTCTTC.

The chain couples TRBV18 to TRBJ2-5; 7 positions match TRBD1. TRBJ2-7 explains the end of the DNA better; the J call may be wrong. The germline CDR1 and CDR2 sequences are KGHSH and LQKENI. The CDR3 totals 14 residues. The CDR3, as DNA: TGTGCCAGCTCACCCAAGGGGGCCCCCTACGAGCAGTACTTC. Protein: CASSPKGAPYEQYF.

The chain links TRBV6-5 to TRBJ1-1; weak D call: TRBD1 (5 bases). Trimming shortened V by 5 bases and J by 5 bases, and 15 bases separated the two germline ends. The CDR3 sequence is 14 residues long. The germline CDR1 and CDR2 sequences are MNHEY and SVGAGI. CDR3 sequence (DNA): TGTGCCAGCAGTGAAATTGGGGGTAGTACTGAAGCTTTCTTT. Translating gives CASSEIGGSTEAFF.

The chain couples TRBV2 to TRBJ2-5, with 8 bases identical to TRBD1. TRBJ2-7 explains the end of the DNA better; the J call may be wrong. Germline lookup yields CDR1 SNHLY and CDR2 FYNNEI. CDR3 length equals 17 residues. The CDR3 coding sequence is TGTGCCAGCAGTGTAGACCGGGACAGGCGGATCTCCTACGAGCAGTACTTC. It translates to CASSVDRDRRISYEQYF.